Listed below are T cell receptor beta chains from one sample, sequenced in a study of blood T cell repertoires in COVID-19. This table comes from immunoSEQ multiplex PCR, and its TCRdb copy is limited to in-frame clones, with some not included. The table records 350,000 to 500,000 clones, roughly 90% of them present only once. What was sequenced was PBMCs or T cells enriched from blood (not recorded which). Receptors originate from a woman younger than 35 who had been exposed to COVID-19. Each CDR3 is given with its conserved first and last residue. Fields, in order: D gene, V gene, clone size, CDR3 length, J gene, CDR3 DNA, CDR3 protein. The D gene is left open where the match is weak. Only some rows state a clone size, as once, few, many or a class for expanded clones.

>-|TRBV5-6|-|16|TRBJ2-3
TGTGCCAGCAGCGGTGGGGTGACTACAAACACAGATACGCAGTATTTT
CASSGGVTTNTDTQYF
>TRBD2|TRBV13|-|13|TRBJ2-1
TGTGCCAGCGCGACTAGCGGTTACAATGAGCAGTTCTTC
CASATSGYNEQFF
>TRBD1|TRBV27|-|14|TRBJ2-7
TGTGCCAGCAGTCTCGGGACAGGGGGAAACGAGCAGTACTTC
CASSLGTGGNEQYF
>TRBD2|TRBV5-1|-|17|TRBJ2-3
TGCGCCAGCAGCCGAACCCTAGCGGGAGGGCCCACAGATACGCAGTATTTT
CASSRTLAGGPTDTQYF
>TRBD1|TRBV9|-|17|TRBJ2-5
TGTGCCAGCAGCGTAGAGGAAGTCGGGACAGGGATGCGGACCCAGTACTTC
CASSVEEVGTGMRTQYF
>TRBD1|TRBV5-1|-|14|TRBJ1-1
TGCGCCAGCAGCTTGGACAGGGGGAACACTGAAGCTTTCTTT
CASSLDRGNTEAFF
>-|TRBV19|-|16|TRBJ1-5
TGTGCCAGTAGTGGAGCTACAGGGTACAGCAATCAGCCCCAGCATTTT
CASSGATGYSNQPQHF
>-|TRBV24-1|-|18|TRBJ1-5
TGTGCCACCAGTGATTTCCCTTCTCGACAGGCTTGGGATCAGCCCCAGCATTTT
CATSDFPSRQAWDQPQHF
>-|TRBV6-2/TRBV6-3|-|18|TRBJ2-7
TGTGCCAGCAGTTACTCGCTCTTAGGGGCCCCCAACTCCTACGAGCAGTACTTC
CASSYSLLGAPNSYEQYF
>-|TRBV7-9|-|15|TRBJ2-3
TGTGCCAGCAGCACTCAAAGGACAAACACAGATACGCAGTATTTT
CASSTQRTNTDTQYF
>TRBD1|TRBV2|-|14|TRBJ1-4
TGTGCCAGCAGTGAAGCGCGGGCAGGGGGCAAACTGTTTTTT
CASSEARAGGKLFF
>-|TRBV19|-|15|TRBJ2-6
TGTGCCAGTAAGAAGGGGAGGACTGGGGCCAACGTCCTGACTTTC
CASKKGRTGANVLTF
>-|TRBV7-9|-|14|TRBJ1-2
TGTGCCAGCGTTCAGGGATCCACTAACTATGGCTACACCTTC
CASVQGSTNYGYTF
>TRBD1|TRBV6-5|-|15|TRBJ1-1
TGTGCCAGCAGTTACGGACAGGGGGGTAACACTGAAGCTTTCTTT
CASSYGQGGNTEAFF
>-|TRBV21-1|-|18|TRBJ2-7
TGTGCCAGCAGCCCTCGAACCTCTAGCGGGAGGCCCCTCTACGAGCAGTACTTC
CASSPRTSSGRPLYEQYF
>-|TRBV28|-|13|TRBJ1-2
TGTGCCAGCAGTTTCCACAGGGTCTATGGCTACACCTTC
CASSFHRVYGYTF
>TRBD2|TRBV29-1|once|16|TRBJ2-1
TGCAGCGTTGAAGTCTTGGGACTAGCGGGAGACAATGAGCAGTTCTTC
CSVEVLGLAGDNEQFF
>-|TRBV5-8|-|11|TRBJ1-1
TGTGCCAGCCTTCGACAGGCAGAAGCTTTCTTT
CASLRQAEAFF
>TRBD2|TRBV18|-|16|TRBJ2-7
TGTGCCAGCTCATCCCGGACTAGCGGGAGTGGCTACGAGCAGTACTTC
CASSSRTSGSGYEQYF
>-|TRBV10-3|once|14|TRBJ2-1
TGTGCCATCAGTGGGCAGGGCAGTGACAATGAGCAGTTCTTC
CAISGQGSDNEQFF
>-|TRBV19|-|11|TRBJ2-4
TGTGCCAGTAGTACCCGACTAGGATTGATCTTC
CASSTRLGLIF
>TRBD1|TRBV7-2|once|17|TRBJ2-6
TGTGCCAGCAGCCTAATGACAGGGCCCTCTGGGGCCAACGTCCTGACTTTC
CASSLMTGPSGANVLTF
>-|TRBV11-1|few|14|TRBJ1-2
TGTGCCAGCAGCTCGGGACTAGTGGACTATGGCTACACCTTC
CASSSGLVDYGYTF
>-|TRBV24-1|-|14|TRBJ1-1
TGTGCCACCAGTGTTGGAGGGCCGGGCACTGAAGCTTTCTTT
CATSVGGPGTEAFF
>-|TRBV14|-|14|TRBJ2-7
TGTGCCAGCAGCCTGTCAGGACAGAGCTACGAGCAGTACTTC
CASSLSGQSYEQYF
>-|TRBV4-3|-|16|TRBJ1-4
TGCGCCAGCAGCCGCCGCGGGATCTGGGGTAATGAAAAACTGTTTTTT
CASSRRGIWGNEKLFF
>-|TRBV6-4|-|14|TRBJ2-7
TGTGCCAGCAGAGGGACACAGGTTTTACGAGAGCAGTACTTC
CASRGTQVLREQYF
>TRBD2|TRBV4-1|-|18|TRBJ2-1
TGCGCCAGCAGCCATAAACCCCCTCTAGCGGGGGGTTACAATGAGCAGTTCTTC
CASSHKPPLAGGYNEQFF
>TRBD1|TRBV28|-|17|TRBJ1-5
TGTGCCAGCAGTTTTATATTCAGGGGGCTAAGCAATCAGCCCCAGCATTTT
CASSFIFRGLSNQPQHF
>-|TRBV28|-|15|TRBJ2-5
TGTGCCAGCAGTTTGGCCGGGATCCCTCAAGAGACCCAGTACTTC
CASSLAGIPQETQYF
>-|TRBV28|-|13|TRBJ2-1
TGTGCCAGCCTCCCTGGGGGGGCGGATGAGCAGTTCTTC
CASLPGGADEQFF
>TRBD1|TRBV18|-|17|TRBJ2-5
TGTGCCAGCTCTCAACTTGCCGGGACAGGGTGGCAAGAGACCCAGTACTTC
CASSQLAGTGWQETQYF
>-|TRBV19|-|14|TRBJ2-1
TGTGCCAGTAGTATTACGGGGGTCTCAAATGAGCAGTTCTTC
CASSITGVSNEQFF